This entry concerns a single TCR beta chain. This clonotype was detected many times. What antigen it recognizes has not been identified. Within one base of it there is no much larger clone, and no base qualities were kept. V is pared back by 3 bases and J by 3 bases, with 12 bases lying between the germline termini. CDR1 and CDR2 are read off the germline V gene as SGHTA and FQGNSA. The CDR3, from cysteine to phenylalanine, totals 15 residues. Only CDR3 DNA remains: 45 bases, in frame from the first base. These data originate in a study of T cell repertoires in cytomegalovirus infection (dated by TCRdb to between 2017 and 2020). In the study overall: Alongside well-studied HLA-B-restricted epitopes, the peptide stimulations were aimed at recently identified HLA-C-restricted CMV epitopes, whose presentation resists viral immunomodulation. Because public TCR beta signatures pointed to carriage of CMV infection together with the matching HLA type, the HLA type of each donor mattered for the analysis.

Instrument on record: Illumina HiSeq 1500. TCRdb reanalyzed the raw reads on its own, using fastp at Q25 for trimming and MiXCR for clone calling, and kept in-frame beta chains. CDR3 protein duplicates are merged, each entry listing the most common genes and DNA. Across this sample there are around 800,000 distinct CDR3 sequences, with approximately 29% seen only once. The ten biggest clones cover approximately 13% of the sample. This sample's treatment or condition label indicates: in vitro stimulation with specific CMV peptide epitopes to enrich CMV-specific T cells. Results the study describes overall, beyond this receptor: The ex vivo response was dominated by HLA-C-restricted CMV-specific TCR beta clonotypes, which also provided the single most frequent clonotype in two of eight donors. Carriers of CMV infection plus the relevant HLA type were discriminated by the cumulative frequency of public TCR beta family members in the study cohort and in an independent roughly 400-donor cohort.

The sequence came from a human donor in good health (CMV status not recorded). Some clones in this sample may be carry-over from other donors' samples. This chain is built from TRBV7-2 and TRBJ1-5, with no confidently assigned D gene. The sequencing used cultured CD8+ T cells from PBMCs, collected from culture after CMV antigen stimulation. This receptor has the CDR3 CASSLAAGANQPQHF. The DNA sequence is as follows: TGTGCCAGCAGCTTGGCAGCCGGTGCCAATCAGCCCCAGCATTTT.